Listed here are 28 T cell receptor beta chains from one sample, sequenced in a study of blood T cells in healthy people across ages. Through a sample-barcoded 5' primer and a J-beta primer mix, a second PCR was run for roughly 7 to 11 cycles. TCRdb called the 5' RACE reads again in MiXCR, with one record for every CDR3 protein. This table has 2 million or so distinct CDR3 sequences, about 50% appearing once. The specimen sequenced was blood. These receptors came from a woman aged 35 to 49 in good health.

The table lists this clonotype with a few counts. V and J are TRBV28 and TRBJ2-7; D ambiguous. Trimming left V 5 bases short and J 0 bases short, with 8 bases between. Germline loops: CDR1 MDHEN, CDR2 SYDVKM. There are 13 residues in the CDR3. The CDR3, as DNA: TGTGCCAGCAGTCCTTCTGTCTCCTACGAGCAGTACTTC. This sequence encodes CASSPSVSYEQYF.

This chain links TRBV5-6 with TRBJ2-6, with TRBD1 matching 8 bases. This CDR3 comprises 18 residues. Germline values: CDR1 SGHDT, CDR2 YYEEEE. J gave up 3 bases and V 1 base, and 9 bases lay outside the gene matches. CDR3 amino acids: CASSLRTGNRYGANVLTF. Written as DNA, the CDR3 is TGTGCCAGCAGCTTGAGGACAGGGAATAGGTATGGGGCCAACGTCCTGACTTTC.

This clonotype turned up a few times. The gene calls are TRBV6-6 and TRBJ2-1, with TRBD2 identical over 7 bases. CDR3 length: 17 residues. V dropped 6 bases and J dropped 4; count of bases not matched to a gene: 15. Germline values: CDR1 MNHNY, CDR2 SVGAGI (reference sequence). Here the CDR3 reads CASRPNSSGRGYNEQFF. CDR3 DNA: TGTGCCAGCAGGCCGAACTCTAGCGGACGAGGGTACAATGAGCAGTTCTTC.

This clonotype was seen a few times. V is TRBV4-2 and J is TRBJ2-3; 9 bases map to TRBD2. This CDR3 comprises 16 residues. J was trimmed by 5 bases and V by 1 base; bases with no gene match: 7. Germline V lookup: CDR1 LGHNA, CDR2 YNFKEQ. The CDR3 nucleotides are TGTGCCAGCAGCCAAGGGACTAGCGCCGACCTAGATACGCAGTATTTT. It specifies CASSQGTSADLDTQYF.

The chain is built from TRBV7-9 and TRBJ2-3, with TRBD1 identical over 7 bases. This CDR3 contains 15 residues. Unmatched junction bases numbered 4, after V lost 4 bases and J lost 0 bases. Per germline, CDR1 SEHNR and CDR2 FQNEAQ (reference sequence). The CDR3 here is CASSCRDRSTDTQYF. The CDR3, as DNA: TGTGCCAGCAGCTGCAGGGACAGAAGCACAGATACGCAGTATTTT. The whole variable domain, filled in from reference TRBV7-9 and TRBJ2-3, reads DTGVSQNPRHKITKRGQNVTFRCDPISEHNRLYWYRQTLGQGPEFLTYFQNEAQLEKSRLLSDRFSAERPKGSFSTLEIQRTEQGDSAMYLCASSCRDRSTDTQYFGPGTRLTVL.

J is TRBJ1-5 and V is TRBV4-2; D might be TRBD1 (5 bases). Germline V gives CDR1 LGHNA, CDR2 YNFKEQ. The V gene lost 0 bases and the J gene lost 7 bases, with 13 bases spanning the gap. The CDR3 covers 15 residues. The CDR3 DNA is TGTGCCAGCAGCCAAGACGGAGGGGTCGGGCAGCCCCAGCATTTT. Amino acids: CASSQDGGVGQPQHF.

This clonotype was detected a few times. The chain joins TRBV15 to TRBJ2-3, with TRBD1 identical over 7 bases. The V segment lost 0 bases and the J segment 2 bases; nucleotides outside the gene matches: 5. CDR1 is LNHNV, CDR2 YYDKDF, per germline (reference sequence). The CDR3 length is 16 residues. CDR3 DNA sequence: TGTGCCACCAGCAGAGAAGGGGGCTTAACCACAGATACGCAGTATTTT. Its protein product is CATSREGGLTTDTQYF.

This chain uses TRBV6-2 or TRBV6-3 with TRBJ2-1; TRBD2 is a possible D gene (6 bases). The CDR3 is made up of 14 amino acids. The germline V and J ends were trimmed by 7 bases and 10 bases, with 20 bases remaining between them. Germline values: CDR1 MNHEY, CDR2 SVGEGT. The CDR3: CASIRGTPSYEQFF. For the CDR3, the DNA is TGTGCCAGCATACGAGGGACTCCCTCCTACGAGCAGTTCTTC.

CDR3 nucleotide sequence: TGCGCCAGCAGCCAAGACTCGGCAGGGTATAGCAATCAGCCCCAGCATTTT. Its translation: CASSQDSAGYSNQPQHF. The rearrangement links TRBV4-1 to TRBJ1-5; tentatively, D is TRBD1 (5 bases). Trimming took off 0 bases at V and 0 bases at J, with 12 bases between the two ends. CDR1 MGHRA and CDR2 YSYEKL come from the germline V gene. The CDR3 contains 17 residues.

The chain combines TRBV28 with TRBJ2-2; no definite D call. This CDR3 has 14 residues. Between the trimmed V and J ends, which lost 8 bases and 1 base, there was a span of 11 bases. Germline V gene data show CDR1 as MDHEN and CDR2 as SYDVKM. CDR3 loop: CASRTWRNTGELFF. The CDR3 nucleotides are TGTGCCAGCCGAACTTGGCGGAACACCGGGGAGCTGTTTTTT.

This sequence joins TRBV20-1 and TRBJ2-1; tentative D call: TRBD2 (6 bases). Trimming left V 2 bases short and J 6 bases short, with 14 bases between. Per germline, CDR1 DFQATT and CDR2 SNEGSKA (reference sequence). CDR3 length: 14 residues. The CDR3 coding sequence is TGCAGTGCTAGAAGTGCGGGGTTCTGCAATGAGCAGTTCTTC. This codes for CSARSAGFCNEQFF.

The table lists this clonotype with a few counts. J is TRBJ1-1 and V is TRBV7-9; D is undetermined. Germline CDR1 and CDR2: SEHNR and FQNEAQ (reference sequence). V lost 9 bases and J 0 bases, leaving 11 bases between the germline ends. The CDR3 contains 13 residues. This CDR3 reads CASTPSMNTEAFF. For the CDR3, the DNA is TGTGCCAGTACTCCATCAATGAACACTGAAGCTTTCTTT.

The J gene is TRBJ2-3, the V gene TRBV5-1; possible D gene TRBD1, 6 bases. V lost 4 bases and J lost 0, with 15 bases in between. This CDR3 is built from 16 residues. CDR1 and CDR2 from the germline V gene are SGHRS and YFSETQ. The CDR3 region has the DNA TGCGCCAGCAGCGAAGACAGGCAGGCTAGCACAGATACGCAGTATTTT. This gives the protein CASSEDRQASTDTQYF.

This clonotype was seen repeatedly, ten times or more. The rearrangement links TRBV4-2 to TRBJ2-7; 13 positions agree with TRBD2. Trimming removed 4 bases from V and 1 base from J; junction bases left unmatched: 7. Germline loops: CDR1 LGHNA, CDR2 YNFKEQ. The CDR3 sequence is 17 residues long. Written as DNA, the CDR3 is TGTGCCAGCAGCCCGCGACTAGCGGGGGGCCTTTCCTACGAGCAGTACTTC. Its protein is CASSPRLAGGLSYEQYF.

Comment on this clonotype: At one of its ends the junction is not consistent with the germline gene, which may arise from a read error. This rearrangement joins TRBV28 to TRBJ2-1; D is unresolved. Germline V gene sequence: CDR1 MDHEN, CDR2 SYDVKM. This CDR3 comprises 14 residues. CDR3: CASSLGPVYNGQFF. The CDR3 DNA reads TGTGCCAGCAGTTTAGGGCCGGTATACAATGGGCAGTTCTTC.

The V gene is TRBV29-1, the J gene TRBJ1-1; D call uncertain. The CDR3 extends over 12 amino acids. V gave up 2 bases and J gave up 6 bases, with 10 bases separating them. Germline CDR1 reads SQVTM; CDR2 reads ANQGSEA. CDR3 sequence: CSVERDRAEAFF. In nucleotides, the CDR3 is TGCAGCGTTGAACGGGATAGAGCTGAAGCTTTCTTT.

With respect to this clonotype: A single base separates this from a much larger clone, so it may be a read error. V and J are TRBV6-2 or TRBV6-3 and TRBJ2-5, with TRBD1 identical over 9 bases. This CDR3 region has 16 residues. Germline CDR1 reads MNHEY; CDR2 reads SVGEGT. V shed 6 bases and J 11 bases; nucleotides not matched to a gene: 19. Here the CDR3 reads CASRPSGQGGLNEQYF. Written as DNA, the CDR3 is TGTGCCAGCAGACCCTCGGGACAGGGAGGGCTCAATGAGCAGTACTTC.

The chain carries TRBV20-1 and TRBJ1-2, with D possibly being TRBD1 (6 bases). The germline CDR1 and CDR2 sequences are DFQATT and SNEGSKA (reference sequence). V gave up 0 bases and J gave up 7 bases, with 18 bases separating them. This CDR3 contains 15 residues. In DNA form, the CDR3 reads TGCAGTGCTAGAGATAGGGGACAACTATACCGTGGCTACACCTTC. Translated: CSARDRGQLYRGYTF.

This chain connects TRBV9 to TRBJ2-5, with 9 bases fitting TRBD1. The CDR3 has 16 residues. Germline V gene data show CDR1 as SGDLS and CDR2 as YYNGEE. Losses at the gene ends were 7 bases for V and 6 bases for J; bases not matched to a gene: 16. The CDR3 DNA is TGTGCCAGCTCACTCCTTGGGACAGGGTTCGGACAGACCCAGTACTTC. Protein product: CASSLLGTGFGQTQYF.

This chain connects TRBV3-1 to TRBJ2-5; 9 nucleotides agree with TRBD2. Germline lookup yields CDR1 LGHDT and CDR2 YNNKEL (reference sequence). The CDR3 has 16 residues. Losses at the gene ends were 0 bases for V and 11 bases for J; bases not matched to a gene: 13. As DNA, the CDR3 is TGTGCCAGCAGCCAAGATCTTGTGGCGGGGGGGCGCCTTCAGTACTTC. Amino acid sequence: CASSQDLVAGGRLQYF.

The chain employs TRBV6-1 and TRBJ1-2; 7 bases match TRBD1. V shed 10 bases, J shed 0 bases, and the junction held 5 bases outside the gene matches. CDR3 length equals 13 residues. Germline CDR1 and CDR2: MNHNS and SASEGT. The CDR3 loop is CATRQGANYGYTF. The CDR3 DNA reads TGTGCCACCAGACAGGGCGCTAACTATGGCTACACCTTC.

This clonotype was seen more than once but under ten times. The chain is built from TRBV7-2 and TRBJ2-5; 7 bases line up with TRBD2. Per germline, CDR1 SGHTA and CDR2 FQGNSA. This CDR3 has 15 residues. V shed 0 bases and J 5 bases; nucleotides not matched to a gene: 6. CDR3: CASSLARTSSETQYF. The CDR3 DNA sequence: TGTGCCAGCAGCTTAGCACGGACTAGTTCGGAGACCCAGTACTTC.

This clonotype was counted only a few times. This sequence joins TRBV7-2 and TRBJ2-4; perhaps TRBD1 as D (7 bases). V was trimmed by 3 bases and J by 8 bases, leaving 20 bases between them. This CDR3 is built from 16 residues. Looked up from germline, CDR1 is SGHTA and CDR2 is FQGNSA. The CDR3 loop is CASSFRQQGRSHIQYF. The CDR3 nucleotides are TGTGCCAGCAGCTTCCGTCAACAGGGGAGGTCGCACATTCAGTACTTC.

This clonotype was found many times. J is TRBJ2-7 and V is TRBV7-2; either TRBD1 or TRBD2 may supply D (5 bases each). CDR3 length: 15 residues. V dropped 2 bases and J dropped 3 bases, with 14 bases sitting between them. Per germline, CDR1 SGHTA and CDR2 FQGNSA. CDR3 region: CASSLRGRQNYEQYF. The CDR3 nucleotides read TGTGCCAGCAGCTTAAGGGGACGGCAGAACTACGAGCAGTACTTC.

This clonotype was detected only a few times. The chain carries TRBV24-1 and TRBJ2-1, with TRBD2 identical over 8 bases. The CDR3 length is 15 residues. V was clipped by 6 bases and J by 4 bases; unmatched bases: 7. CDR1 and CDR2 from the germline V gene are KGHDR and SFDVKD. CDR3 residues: CATSTPGLVYNEQFF. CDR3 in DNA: TGTGCCACCAGTACTCCGGGACTAGTATACAATGAGCAGTTCTTC.

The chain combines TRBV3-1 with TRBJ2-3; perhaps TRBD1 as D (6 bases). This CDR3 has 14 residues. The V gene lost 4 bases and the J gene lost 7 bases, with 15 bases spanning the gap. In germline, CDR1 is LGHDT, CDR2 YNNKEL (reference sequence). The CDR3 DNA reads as TGTGCCAGCAGCCCTTATGGACAGACAAATACGCAGTATTTT. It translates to CASSPYGQTNTQYF.

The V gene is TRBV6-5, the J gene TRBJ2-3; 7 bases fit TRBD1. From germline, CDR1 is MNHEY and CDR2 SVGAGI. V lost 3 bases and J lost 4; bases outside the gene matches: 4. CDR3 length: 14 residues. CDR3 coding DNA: TGTGCCAGCAGTTATGACAGGGCGGCAGATACGCAGTATTTT. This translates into CASSYDRAADTQYF.

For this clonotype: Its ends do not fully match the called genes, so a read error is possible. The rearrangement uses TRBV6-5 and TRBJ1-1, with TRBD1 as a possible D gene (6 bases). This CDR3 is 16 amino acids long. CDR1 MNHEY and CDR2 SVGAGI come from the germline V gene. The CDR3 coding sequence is TGCGCCAGCAGCCCCGTCACAGGGCGCATGAACACTGAAGCTTTCTTT. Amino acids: CASSPVTGRMNTEAFF.